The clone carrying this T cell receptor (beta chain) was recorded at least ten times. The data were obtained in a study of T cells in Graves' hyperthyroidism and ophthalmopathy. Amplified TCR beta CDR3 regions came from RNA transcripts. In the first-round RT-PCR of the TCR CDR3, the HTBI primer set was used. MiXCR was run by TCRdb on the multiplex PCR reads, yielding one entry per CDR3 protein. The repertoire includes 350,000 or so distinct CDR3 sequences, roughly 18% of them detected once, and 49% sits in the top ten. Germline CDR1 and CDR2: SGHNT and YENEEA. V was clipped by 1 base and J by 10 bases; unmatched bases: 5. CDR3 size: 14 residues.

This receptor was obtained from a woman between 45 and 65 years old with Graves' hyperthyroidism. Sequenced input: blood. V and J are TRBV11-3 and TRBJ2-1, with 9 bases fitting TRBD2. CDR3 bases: TGTGCCAGCAGCTTAGGGGGACTAGCCGGGGAGCAGTTCTTC. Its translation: CASSLGGLAGEQFF.